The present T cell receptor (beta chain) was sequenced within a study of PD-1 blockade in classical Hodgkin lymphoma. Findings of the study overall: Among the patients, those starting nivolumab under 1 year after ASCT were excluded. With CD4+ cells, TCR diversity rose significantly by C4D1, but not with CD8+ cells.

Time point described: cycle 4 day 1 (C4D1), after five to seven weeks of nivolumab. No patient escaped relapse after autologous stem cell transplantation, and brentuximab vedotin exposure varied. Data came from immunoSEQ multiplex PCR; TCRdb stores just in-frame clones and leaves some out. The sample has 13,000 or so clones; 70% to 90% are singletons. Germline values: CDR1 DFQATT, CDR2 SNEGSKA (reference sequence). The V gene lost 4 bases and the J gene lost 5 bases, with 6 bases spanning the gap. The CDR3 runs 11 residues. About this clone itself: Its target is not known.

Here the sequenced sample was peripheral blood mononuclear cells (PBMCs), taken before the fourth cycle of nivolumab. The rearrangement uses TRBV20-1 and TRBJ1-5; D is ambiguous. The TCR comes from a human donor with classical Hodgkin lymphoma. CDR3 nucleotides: TGCAGTGCTAAGGGAGATCAGCCCCAGCATTTT. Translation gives CSAKGDQPQHF.